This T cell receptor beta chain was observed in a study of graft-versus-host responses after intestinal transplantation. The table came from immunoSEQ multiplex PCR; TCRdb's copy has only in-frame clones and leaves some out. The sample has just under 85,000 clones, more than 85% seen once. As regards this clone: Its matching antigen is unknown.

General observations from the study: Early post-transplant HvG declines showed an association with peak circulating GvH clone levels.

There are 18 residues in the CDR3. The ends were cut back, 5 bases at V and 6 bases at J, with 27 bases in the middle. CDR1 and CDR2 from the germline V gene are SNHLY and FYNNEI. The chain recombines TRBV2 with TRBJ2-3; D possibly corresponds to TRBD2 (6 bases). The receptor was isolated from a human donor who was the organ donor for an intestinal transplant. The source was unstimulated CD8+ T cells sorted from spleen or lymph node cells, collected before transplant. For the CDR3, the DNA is TGTGCCAGCAGTAGAGGGCCCGCAACCCGGCGGGGAAGCGATACGCAGTATTTT. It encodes CASSRGPATRRGSDTQYF. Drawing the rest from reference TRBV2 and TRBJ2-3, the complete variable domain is EPEVTQTPSHQVTQMGQEVILRCVPISNHLYFYWYRQILGQKVEFLVSFYNNEISEKSEIFDDQFSVERPDGSNFTLKIRSTKLEDSAMYFCASSRGPATRRGSDTQYFGPGTRLTVL.